Sequencing of this TCR beta chain was carried out in a study of glioma-infiltrating T cells. TCR alpha and beta CDR3 regions were amplified from RNA using iRepertoire nested multiplex PCR. In TCRdb, the multiplex PCR reads were re-called with MiXCR into one record per CDR3 protein. The sample lists approximately 90,000 distinct CDR3 sequences; about 23% were seen once. The CDR3 length is 16 residues. Germline V lookup: CDR1 MNHEY, CDR2 SVGEGT. V lost 2 bases and J lost 2; bases outside the gene matches: 7. This clonotype was found many times. The origin of this receptor is a human donor with low-grade glioma or glioblastoma, undergoing nonglioma brain surgery, or in good health (not recorded which). Sequences were obtained from glioma tissue, nonneoplastic brain tissue, or PBMCs (not recorded which). J is TRBJ2-3 and V is TRBV6-2 or TRBV6-3, with TRBD2 matching over 7 bases. The CDR3 loop is CASSYLLADITDTQYF. CDR3 coding DNA: TGTGCCAGCAGTTACCTCCTAGCGGATATCACAGATACGCAGTATTTT.